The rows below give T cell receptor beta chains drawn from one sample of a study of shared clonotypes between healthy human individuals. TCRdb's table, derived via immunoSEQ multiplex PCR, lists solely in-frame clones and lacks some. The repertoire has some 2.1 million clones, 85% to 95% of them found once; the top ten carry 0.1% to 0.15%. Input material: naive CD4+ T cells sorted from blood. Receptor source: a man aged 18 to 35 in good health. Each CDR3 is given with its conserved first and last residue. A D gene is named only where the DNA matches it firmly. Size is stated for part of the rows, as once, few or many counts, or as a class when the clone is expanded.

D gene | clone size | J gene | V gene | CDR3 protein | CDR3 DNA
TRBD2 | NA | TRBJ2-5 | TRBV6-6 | CASSYLSGGETQYF | TGTGCCAGCAGTTACCTTAGCGGGGGGGAGACCCAGTACTTC
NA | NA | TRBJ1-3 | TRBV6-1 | CASNLDAFSGNTIYF | TGTGCCAGCAATTTAGACGCCTTCTCTGGAAACACCATATATTTT
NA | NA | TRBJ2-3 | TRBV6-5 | CASSRAGTDTQYF | TGTGCCAGCAGTAGGGCGGGCACAGATACGCAGTATTTT
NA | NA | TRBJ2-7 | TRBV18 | CASSGTGSSYEQYF | TGTGCCAGCTCTGGGACGGGAAGCTCCTACGAGCAGTACTTC
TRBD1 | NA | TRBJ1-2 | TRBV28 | CASSLRQGYGYTF | TGTGCCAGCAGCCTAAGACAGGGATATGGCTACACCTTC
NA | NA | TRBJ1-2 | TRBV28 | CASRATGVGNYGYTF | TGTGCCAGCAGGGCTACCGGGGTGGGTAACTATGGCTACACCTTC
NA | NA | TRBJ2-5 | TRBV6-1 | CASSVKGRETQYF | TGTGCCAGCAGTGTGAAAGGCAGGGAGACCCAGTACTTC
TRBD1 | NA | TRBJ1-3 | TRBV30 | CAWRVTTGRANTIYF | TGTGCCTGGAGGGTTACGACAGGGCGAGCAAACACCATATATTTT
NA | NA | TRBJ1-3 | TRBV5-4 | CASRDAGNTIYF | TGTGCCAGCAGGGACGCCGGAAACACCATATATTTT
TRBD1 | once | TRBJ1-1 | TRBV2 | CASTGQGGDTEAFF | TGTGCCAGCACCGGACAGGGCGGAGACACTGAAGCTTTCTTT
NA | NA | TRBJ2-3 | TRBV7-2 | CASSLPRTGTDTQYF | TGTGCCAGCAGCTTACCCCGGACTGGCACAGATACGCAGTATTTT
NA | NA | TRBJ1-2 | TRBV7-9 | CASSPSQGYYGYTF | TGTGCCAGCAGCCCCTCCCAGGGGTACTATGGCTACACCTTC
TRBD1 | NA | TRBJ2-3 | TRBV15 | CATSRFQGQGQDTQYF | TGTGCCACCAGCAGATTCCAGGGACAGGGGCAAGATACGCAGTATTTT
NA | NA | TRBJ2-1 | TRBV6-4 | CASSDTSPPMEGEQFF | TGTGCCAGCAGTGACACTTCCCCGCCTATGGAGGGTGAGCAGTTCTTC
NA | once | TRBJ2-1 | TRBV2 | CASRTRGAEPYNEQFF | TGTGCCAGCAGGACCCGGGGGGCGGAGCCCTACAATGAGCAGTTCTTC
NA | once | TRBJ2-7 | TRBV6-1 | CASSEAHDSPYEQYF | TGTGCCAGCAGTGAAGCGCACGACAGCCCCTACGAGCAGTACTTC
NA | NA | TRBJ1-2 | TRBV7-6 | CASSSGVGYTF | TGTGCCAGCAGCTCGGGGGTTGGCTACACCTTC
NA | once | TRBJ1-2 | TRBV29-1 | CSAPTGPGGGYTF | TGCAGCGCCCCAACAGGGCCTGGGGGTGGCTACACCTTC
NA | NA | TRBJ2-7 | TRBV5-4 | CASSLAQSGYEQYF | TGTGCCAGCAGCTTGGCCCAGTCTGGCTACGAGCAGTACTTC
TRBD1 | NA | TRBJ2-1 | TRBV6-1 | CASSGAGTGTNEQFF | TGTGCCAGCAGTGGTGCCGGGACAGGGACCAATGAGCAGTTCTTC
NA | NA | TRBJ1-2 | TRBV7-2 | CASRAASPNYGYTF | TGTGCCAGCAGGGCCGCCTCACCGAACTATGGCTACACCTTC
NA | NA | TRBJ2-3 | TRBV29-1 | CSVVPGSVAVADTQYF | TGCAGCGTTGTCCCGGGATCGGTCGCGGTCGCAGATACGCAGTATTTT
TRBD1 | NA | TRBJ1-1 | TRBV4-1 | CASSQERGQVIRTEAFF | TGCGCCAGCAGCCAAGAGAGGGGACAGGTCATCAGGACTGAAGCTTTCTTT
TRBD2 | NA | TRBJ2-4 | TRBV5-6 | CASSPGLAGAKNIQYF | TGTGCCAGCAGCCCCGGACTAGCGGGGGCCAAAAACATTCAGTACTTC
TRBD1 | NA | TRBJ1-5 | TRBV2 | CASRDRGYNQPQHF | TGTGCCAGCAGGGACAGGGGCTACAATCAGCCCCAGCATTTT
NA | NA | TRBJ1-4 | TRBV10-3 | CAISEPAGEKLFF | TGTGCCATCAGTGAGCCGGCCGGGGAAAAACTGTTTTTT
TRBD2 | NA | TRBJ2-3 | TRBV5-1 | CASSPRLTSGRVPDTQYF | TGCGCCAGCAGCCCGCGATTAACTAGCGGGAGAGTTCCAGATACGCAGTATTTT
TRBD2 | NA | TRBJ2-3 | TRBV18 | CASSPPAGGNTQYF | TGTGCCAGCTCACCTCCGGCGGGGGGGAATACGCAGTATTTT
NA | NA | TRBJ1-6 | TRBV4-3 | CASSHLGGTYNSPLHF | TGCGCCAGCAGCCACTTAGGGGGGACCTATAATTCACCCCTCCACTTT
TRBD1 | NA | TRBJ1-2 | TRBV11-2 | CASSIQGEDGYTF | TGTGCCAGCAGTATACAGGGGGAAGATGGCTACACCTTC
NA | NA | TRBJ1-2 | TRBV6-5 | CASSRGRSGYTF | TGTGCCAGCAGCCGGGGACGGAGCGGCTACACCTTC
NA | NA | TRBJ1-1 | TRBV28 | CASSLGYEAFF | TGTGCCAGCAGTCTTGGGTATGAAGCTTTCTTT
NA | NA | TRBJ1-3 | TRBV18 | CASSPQGAGNTIYF | TGTGCCAGCTCACCACAGGGTGCTGGAAACACCATATATTTT
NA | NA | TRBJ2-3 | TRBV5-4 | CASSVTLGRDTQYF | TGTGCCAGCAGCGTAACGCTGGGAAGAGATACGCAGTATTTT
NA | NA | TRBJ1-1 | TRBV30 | CAWDGMNTEAFF | TGTGCCTGGGACGGGATGAACACTGAAGCTTTCTTT
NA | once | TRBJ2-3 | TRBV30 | CAWAGAGDTSTDTQYF | TGTGCCTGGGCGGGGGCAGGGGATACTTCCACAGATACGCAGTATTTT
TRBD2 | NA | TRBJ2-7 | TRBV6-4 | CASIRNTAPGTSGYEQYF | TGTGCCAGCATAAGAAACACAGCCCCCGGGACTAGCGGCTACGAGCAGTACTTC
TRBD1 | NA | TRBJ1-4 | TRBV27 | CASSFRQGVYEKLFF | TGTGCCAGCAGTTTTAGACAGGGGGTTTATGAAAAACTGTTTTTT
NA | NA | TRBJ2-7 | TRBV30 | CAWVPQGLSYEQYF | TGTGCCTGGGTACCACAGGGACTCTCCTACGAGCAGTACTTC
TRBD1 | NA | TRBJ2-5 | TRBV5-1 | CASSLHGTGELETQYF | TGCGCCAGCAGCCTACACGGGACAGGGGAACTGGAGACCCAGTACTTC
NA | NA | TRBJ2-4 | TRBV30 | CAWSVGRNIQYF | TGTGCCTGGAGTGTGGGCAGAAACATTCAGTACTTC
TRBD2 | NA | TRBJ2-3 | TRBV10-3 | CAISGLAGSTDTQYF | TGTGCCATCAGTGGACTAGCGGGGTCCACAGATACGCAGTATTTT
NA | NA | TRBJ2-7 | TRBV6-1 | CASSETMGGRSYRSYEQYF | TGTGCCAGCAGTGAGACTATGGGGGGCCGATCCTATAGGTCCTACGAGCAGTACTTC
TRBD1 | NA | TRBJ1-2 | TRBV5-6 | CASRDKEGAPGYTF | TGTGCCAGCAGGGATAAGGAGGGGGCGCCGGGCTACACCTTC
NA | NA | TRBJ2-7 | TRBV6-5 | CASSTDSTYEQYF | TGTGCCAGCAGTACGGACAGTACCTACGAGCAGTACTTC
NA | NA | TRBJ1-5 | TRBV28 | CASSFGGRRDGQPQHF | TGTGCCAGCAGTTTTGGGGGGCGCCGGGATGGTCAGCCCCAGCATTTT
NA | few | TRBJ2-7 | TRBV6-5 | CASSPRGYEQYF | TGTGCCAGCAGCCCTCGGGGCTACGAGCAGTACTTC
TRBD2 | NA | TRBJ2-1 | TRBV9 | CASSVETSGLEYNEQFF | TGTGCCAGCAGCGTAGAAACTAGCGGGTTGGAGTACAATGAGCAGTTCTTC
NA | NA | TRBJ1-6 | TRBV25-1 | CASSESSYNSPLHF | TGTGCCAGCAGTGAAAGCTCCTATAATTCACCCCTCCACTTT
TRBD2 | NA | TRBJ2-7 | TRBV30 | CAWGTSGSYEQYF | TGTGCCTGGGGGACTAGCGGGAGTTACGAGCAGTACTTC
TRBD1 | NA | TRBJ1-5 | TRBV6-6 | CASIQQGAGQPQHF | TGTGCCAGCATCCAACAGGGGGCTGGACAGCCCCAGCATTTT
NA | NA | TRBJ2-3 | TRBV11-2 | CASSLIGADTQYF | TGTGCCAGCAGCTTAATCGGCGCAGATACGCAGTATTTT
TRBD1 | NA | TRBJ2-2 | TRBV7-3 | CASSPTGIANTGELFF | TGTGCCAGCAGCCCGACAGGGATCGCGAACACCGGGGAGCTGTTTTTT
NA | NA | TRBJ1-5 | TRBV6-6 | CASRDPGMGSKPQHF | TGTGCCAGCAGGGATCCAGGGATGGGAAGTAAGCCCCAGCATTTT
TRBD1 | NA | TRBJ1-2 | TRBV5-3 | CARSLDAKTGHNGYTF | TGTGCCAGAAGCTTGGATGCCAAGACAGGGCATAATGGCTACACCTTC
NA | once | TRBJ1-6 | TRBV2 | CASSDRGGPDNSPLHF | TGTGCCAGCAGTGATCGGGGGGGGCCGGATAATTCACCCCTCCACTTT
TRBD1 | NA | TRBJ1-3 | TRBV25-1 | CASTPGQGRNTIYF | TGTGCCAGCACCCCTGGACAGGGCCGAAACACCATATATTTT
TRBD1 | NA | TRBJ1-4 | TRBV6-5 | CASSYSGTGGEKLFF | TGTGCCAGCAGTTATTCCGGGACAGGTGGCGAAAAACTGTTTTTT